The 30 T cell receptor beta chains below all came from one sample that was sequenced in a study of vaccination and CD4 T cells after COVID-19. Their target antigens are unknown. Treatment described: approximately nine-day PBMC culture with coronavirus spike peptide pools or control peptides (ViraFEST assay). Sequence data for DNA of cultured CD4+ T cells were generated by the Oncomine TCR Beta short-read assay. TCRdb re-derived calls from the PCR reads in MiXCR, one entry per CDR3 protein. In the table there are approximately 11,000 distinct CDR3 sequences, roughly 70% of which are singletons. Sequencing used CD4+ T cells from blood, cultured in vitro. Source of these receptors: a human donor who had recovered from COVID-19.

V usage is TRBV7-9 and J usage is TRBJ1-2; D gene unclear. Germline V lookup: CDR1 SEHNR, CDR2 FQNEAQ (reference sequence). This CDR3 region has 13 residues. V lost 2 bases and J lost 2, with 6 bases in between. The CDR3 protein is CASSLPGNYGYTF. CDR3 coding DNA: TGTGCCAGCAGCTTACCCGGGAACTATGGCTACACCTTC.

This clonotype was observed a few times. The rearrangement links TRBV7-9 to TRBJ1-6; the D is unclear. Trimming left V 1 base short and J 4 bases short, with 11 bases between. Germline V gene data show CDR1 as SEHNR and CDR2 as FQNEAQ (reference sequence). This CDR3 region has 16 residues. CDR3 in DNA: TGTGCCAGCAGCTTAGAAGCAGCAAAATATAATTCACCCCTCCACTTT. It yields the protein CASSLEAAKYNSPLHF. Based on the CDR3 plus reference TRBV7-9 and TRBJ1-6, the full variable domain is DTGVSQNPRHKITKRGQNVTFRCDPISEHNRLYWYRQTLGQGPEFLTYFQNEAQLEKSRLLSDRFSAERPKGSFSTLEIQRTEQGDSAMYLCASSLEAAKYNSPLHFGNGTRLTVT.

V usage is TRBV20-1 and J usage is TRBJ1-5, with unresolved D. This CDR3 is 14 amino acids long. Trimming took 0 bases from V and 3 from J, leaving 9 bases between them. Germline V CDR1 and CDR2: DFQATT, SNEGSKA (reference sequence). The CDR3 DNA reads TGCAGTGCTAGAGAGGTCAGTCCCAATCAGCCCCAGCATTTT. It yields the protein CSAREVSPNQPQHF.

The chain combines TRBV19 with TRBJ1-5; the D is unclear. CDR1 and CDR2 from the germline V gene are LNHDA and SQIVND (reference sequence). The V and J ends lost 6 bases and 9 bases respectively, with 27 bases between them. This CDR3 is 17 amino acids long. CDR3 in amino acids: CASSPGGPKALGSPQHF. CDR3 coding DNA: TGTGCCAGTAGCCCGGGCGGACCGAAAGCCTTGGGATCGCCCCAGCATTTT.

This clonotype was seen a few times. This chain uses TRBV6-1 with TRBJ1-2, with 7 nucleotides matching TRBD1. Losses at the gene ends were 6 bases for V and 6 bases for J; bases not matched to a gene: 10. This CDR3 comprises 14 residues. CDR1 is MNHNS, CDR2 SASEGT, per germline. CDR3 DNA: TGTGCCAGCAGATCCCCGACAGGGCTGGATGGCTACACCTTC. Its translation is CASRSPTGLDGYTF.

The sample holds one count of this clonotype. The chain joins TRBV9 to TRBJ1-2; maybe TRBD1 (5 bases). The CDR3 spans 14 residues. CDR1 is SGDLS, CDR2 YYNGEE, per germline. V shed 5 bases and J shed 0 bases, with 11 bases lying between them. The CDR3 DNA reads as TGTGCCAGCAGACGGACATCATCTAACTATGGCTACACCTTC. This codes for CASRRTSSNYGYTF.

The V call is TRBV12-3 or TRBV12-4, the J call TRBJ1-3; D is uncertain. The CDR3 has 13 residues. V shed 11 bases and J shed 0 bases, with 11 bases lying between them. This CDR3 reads CAARGYSGNTIYF. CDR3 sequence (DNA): TGTGCCGCCCGAGGCTACTCTGGAAACACCATATATTTT.

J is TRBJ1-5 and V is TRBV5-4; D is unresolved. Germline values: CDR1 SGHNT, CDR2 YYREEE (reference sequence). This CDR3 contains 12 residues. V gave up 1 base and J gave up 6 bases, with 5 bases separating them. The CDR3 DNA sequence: TGTGCCAGCAGCTTGTACGGTCAGCCCCAGCATTTT. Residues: CASSLYGQPQHF.

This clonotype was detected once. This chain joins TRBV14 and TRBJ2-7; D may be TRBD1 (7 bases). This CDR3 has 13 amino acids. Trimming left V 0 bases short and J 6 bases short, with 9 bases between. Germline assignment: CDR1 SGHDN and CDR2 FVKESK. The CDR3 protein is CASSQDRGAEQYF. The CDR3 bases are TGTGCCAGCAGCCAAGACAGGGGGGCCGAGCAGTACTTC.

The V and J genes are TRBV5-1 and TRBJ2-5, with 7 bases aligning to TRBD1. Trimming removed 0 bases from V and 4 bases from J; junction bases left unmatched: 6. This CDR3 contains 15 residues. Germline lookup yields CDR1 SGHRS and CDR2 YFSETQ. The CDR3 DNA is TGCGCCAGCAGCTTGGGGCAGGGGGTCGGAGAGACCCAGTACTTC. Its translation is CASSLGQGVGETQYF.

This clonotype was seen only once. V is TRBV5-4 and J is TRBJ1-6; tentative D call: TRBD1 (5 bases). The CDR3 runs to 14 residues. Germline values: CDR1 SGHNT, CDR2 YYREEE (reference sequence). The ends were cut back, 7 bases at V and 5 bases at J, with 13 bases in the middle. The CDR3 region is CASHSGQNNSPLHF. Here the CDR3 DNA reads TGTGCCAGCCATTCTGGACAAAATAATTCACCCCTCCACTTT.

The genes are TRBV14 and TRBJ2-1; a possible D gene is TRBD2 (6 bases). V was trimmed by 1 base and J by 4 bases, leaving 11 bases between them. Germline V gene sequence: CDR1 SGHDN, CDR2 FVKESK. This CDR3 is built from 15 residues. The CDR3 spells CASSQVIAVYNEQFF. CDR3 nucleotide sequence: TGTGCCAGCAGCCAAGTAATAGCGGTATACAATGAGCAGTTCTTC.

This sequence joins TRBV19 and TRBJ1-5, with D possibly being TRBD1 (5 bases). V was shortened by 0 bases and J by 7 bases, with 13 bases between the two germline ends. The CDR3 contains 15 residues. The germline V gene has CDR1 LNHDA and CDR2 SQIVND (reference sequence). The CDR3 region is CASSIDRPGTQPQHF. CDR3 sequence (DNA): TGTGCCAGTAGTATAGATCGCCCGGGGACCCAGCCCCAGCATTTT.

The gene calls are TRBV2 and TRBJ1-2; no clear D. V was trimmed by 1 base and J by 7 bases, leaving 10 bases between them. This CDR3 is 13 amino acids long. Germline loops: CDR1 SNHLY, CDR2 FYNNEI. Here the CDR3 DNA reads TGTGCCAGCAGTGAAGGGTTGGGGTCTGGCTACACCTTC. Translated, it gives CASSEGLGSGYTF.

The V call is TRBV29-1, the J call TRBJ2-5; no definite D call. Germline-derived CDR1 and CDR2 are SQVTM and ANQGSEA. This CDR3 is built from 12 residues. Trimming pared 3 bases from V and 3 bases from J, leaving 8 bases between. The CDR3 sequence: CSVDSDKETQYF. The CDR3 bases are TGCAGCGTTGATAGTGACAAAGAGACCCAGTACTTC.

The CDR3 DNA reads TGTGCCAGCAGTCACAGGGGGGAGGGCACCGGGGAGCTGTTTTTT. Protein sequence: CASSHRGEGTGELFF. This chain joins TRBV6-1 and TRBJ2-2, with D perhaps TRBD1 (8 bases). Germline assignment: CDR1 MNHNS and CDR2 SASEGT. V lost 5 bases, J lost 4 bases, and 14 bases lay in between. CDR3 length equals 15 residues.

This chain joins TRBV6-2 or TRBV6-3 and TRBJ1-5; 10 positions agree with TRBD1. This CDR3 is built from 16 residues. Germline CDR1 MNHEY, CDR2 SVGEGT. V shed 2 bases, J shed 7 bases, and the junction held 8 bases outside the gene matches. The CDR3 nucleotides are TGTGCCAGCAGTTACCGCCGGACAGGGGGACTGCAGCCCCAGCATTTT. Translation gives CASSYRRTGGLQPQHF.

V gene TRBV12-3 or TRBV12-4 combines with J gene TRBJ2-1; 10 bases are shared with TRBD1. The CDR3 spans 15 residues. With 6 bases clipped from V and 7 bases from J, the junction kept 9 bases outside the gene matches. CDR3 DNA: TGTGCCAGCAGACCCGACAGGGGGCGCTGGAATGAGCAGTTCTTC. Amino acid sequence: CASRPDRGRWNEQFF.

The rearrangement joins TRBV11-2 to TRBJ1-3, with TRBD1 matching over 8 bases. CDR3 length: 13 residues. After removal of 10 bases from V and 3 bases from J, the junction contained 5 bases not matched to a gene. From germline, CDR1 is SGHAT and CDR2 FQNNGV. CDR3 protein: CAITTGVGNTIYF. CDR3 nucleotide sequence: TGTGCCATCACGACAGGGGTTGGAAACACCATATATTTT.

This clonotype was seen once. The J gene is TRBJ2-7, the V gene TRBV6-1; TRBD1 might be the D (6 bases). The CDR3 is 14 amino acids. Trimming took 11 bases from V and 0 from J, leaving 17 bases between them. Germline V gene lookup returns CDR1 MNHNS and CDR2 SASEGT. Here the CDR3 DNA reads TGTGCCGGGAACAGGGAGATAAGCTCCTACGAGCAGTACTTC. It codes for CAGNREISSYEQYF.

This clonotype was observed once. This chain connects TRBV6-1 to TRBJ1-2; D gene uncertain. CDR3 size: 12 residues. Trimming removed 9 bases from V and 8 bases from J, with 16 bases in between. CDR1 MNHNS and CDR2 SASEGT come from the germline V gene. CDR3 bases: TGTGCCAGTGCGTTACTATTAGGGGGCTACACCTTC. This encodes CASALLLGGYTF.

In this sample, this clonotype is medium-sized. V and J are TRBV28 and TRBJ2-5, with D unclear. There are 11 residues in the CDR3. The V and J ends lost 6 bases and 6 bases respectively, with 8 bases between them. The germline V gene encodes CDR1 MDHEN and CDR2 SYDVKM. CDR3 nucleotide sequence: TGTGCCAGCAGCTCCGGAAAGACCCAGTACTTC. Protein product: CASSSGKTQYF.

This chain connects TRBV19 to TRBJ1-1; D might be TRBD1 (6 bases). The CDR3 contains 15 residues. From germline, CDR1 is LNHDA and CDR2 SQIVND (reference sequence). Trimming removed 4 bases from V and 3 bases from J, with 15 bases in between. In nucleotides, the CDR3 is TGTGCCAGTAGTAGAACCCCAGCAGGGGACACTGAAGCTTTCTTT. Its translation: CASSRTPAGDTEAFF.

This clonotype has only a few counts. CDR3 sequence (DNA): TGTGCCAGCAGCCTACTCAGGGGGACTGAAGCTTTCTTT. Translating it yields CASSLLRGTEAFF. V usage is TRBV6-2 or TRBV6-3 and J usage is TRBJ1-1; the match to TRBD1 covers 7 bases. Germline loops: CDR1 MNHEY, CDR2 SVGEGT. Losses at the gene ends were 6 bases for V and 5 bases for J; bases not matched to a gene: 6. The CDR3 sequence is 13 residues long.

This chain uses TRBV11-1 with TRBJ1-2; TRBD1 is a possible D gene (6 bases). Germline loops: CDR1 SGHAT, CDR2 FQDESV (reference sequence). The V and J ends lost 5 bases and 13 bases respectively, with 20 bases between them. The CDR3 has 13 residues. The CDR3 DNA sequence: TGTGCCAGCAGCCGACTTGGGGGCGCCGCCTGCACCTTC. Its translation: CASSRLGGAACTF. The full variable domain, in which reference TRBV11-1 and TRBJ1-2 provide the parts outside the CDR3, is EAEVAQSPRYKITEKSQAVAFWCDPISGHATLYWYRQILGQGPELLVQFQDESVVDDSQLPKDRFSAERLKGVDSTLKIQPAELGDSAMYLCASSRLGGAACTFGSGTRLTVV.

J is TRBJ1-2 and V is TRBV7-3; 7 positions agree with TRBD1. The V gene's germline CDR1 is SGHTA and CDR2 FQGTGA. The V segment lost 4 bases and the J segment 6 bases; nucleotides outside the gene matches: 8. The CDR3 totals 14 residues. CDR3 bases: TGTGCCAGCAGCTCCACAGGGGCGTATGATGGCTACACCTTC. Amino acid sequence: CASSSTGAYDGYTF.

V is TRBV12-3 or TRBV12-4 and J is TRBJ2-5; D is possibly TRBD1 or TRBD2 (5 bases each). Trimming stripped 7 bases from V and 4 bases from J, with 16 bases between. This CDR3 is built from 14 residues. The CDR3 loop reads CASTLMGPGETQYF. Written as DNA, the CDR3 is TGTGCCAGCACTCTCATGGGACCAGGAGAGACCCAGTACTTC.

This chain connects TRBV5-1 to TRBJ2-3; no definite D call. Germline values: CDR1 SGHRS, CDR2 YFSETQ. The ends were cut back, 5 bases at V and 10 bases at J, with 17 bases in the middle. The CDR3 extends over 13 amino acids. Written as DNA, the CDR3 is TGCGCCAGCAGTAGAGGCTACGAGGATGCGCAGTATTTT. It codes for CASSRGYEDAQYF.

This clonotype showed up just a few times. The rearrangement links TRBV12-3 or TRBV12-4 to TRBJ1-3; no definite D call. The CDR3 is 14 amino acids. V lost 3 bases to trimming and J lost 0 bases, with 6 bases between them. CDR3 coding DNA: TGTGCCAGCAGTTTGGCAGCCTCTGGAAACACCATATATTTT. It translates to CASSLAASGNTIYF.

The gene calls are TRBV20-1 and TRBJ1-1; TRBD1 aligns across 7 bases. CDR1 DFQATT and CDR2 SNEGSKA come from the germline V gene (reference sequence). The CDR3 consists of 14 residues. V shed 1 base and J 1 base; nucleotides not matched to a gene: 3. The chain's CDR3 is CSARAGGGNTEAFF. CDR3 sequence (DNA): TGCAGTGCTAGAGCAGGGGGTGGGAACACTGAAGCTTTCTTT.